This T cell receptor (beta chain) was identified in a study of T cells in localized non-small cell lung cancer (dated by TCRdb to the early 2020s). Turning to the overall study: The study examined T cell repertoires in roughly 240 patients with early-stage NSCLC and compared tumors with uninvolved tumor-adjacent lungs. The cohort comprised roughly 240 treatment-naïve NSCLC patients with resected, localized lung tumors. A mean age of around 66 years was recorded for the NSCLC patients, of whom around 120 were male and 100 to 110 were female.

At diagnosis, tumor, uninvolved tumor-adjacent lung and peripheral blood were collected and then preserved as a mix of FFPE and fresh-frozen material. The germline ends are 13 bases apart after V is trimmed by 2 bases and J by 8 bases. The CDR3 has 13 amino acids, counting the end cysteine and phenylalanine. The DNA shown is the 39-base CDR3, in frame from base 1. The germline V gene sets CDR1 to SGDLS and CDR2 to YYNGEE. This clone is considered large (0.1 to 1%). It lacks a known antigen. No clone much larger than this one lies a single base away; base qualities are absent. TCR beta CDR3 regions were sequenced from DNA using the immunoSEQ Assay. In the authors' own workflow: T cell density was computed as TCR beta template counts normalized to usable DNA estimated by amplifying housekeeping genes. Richness was estimated with the preseqR package, extrapolating to 400,000 templates for PBMC samples and 120,000 templates for tissue samples. Clonality was calculated as one minus Pielou's evenness. Differential abundance testing on productive amino-acid clonotypes, with a minimum total count of 5 and an alpha of 0.1, was used to identify tissue-enriched TCRs. The Jaccard Index and the Morisita Overlap Index were used to measure repertoire overlap between compartments. GLIPH grouped TCR beta CDR3s together with public tetramer-defined viral CDR3s, and a viral motif had to include at least three viral sequences and also show V-gene enrichment. The source is immuneACCESS, and TCRdb retained only in-frame sequences with V and J called. Part of the clones is not carried over; for the studies checked, unresolved V genes explain less than half of this, and the remainder is unexplained. V, J and clone size reflect that table, while D and trimming were determined from the DNA. The sample table records about 970 clones; roughly 35% of these occur just once. Jointly, the top ten make up roughly 17% of the sample.

Results the study describes overall, beyond this receptor: Because the study design was exploratory, TCR variables were selected using unadjusted p-values without false-discovery rate correction. Higher blood T cell density associated with longer overall survival, while higher adjacent-lung clonality associated with shorter survival. A median of about 61 of the top 100 tumor clones turned up in the paired uninvolved adjacent lung, and 25 to 35 of those clones also ranked among the top 100 of that same adjacent lung. Because multi-region sequencing of the tumors was not done, intratumor heterogeneity could not be ruled out. Uninvolved tumor-adjacent lung showed the highest T cell clonality, higher than tumor, which suggests more focused antigenic responses in the uninvolved tumor-adjacent lung.

The material was lung tumor tissue, obtained before any cancer treatment. Recombination linked TRBV9 to TRBJ1-1; the D segment could be TRBD1, given 5 matching bases. The TCR sequence derives from an older male donor with stage II squamous cell lung carcinoma. The CDR3 is CASSVDTRSEAFF. The nucleotides are TGTGCCAGCAGCGTGGACACCCGTTCCGAAGCTTTCTTT.